A selection of T cell receptor beta chains follows, all from one sample in a study of T-cell reconstitution after alpha-beta-depleted transplantation in children. TCRdb processed the PCR reads anew with MiXCR; each CDR3 protein has one entry. The profile shows about 50,000 distinct CDR3 sequences, 5.5% to 7.5% of them singletons. Sample: PBMCs, mostly from graft donor cells, taken 60 days after TCRalphabeta/CD19-depleted stem cell transplant. These receptors came from a female patient aged 2 to 10 who had a stem cell transplant for aplastic anemia, so the T cells may come from the graft donor. The CDR3 runs from the conserved cysteine through the conserved F or W. The order of the fields is J gene, D gene, clone size, V gene, CDR3 DNA, CDR3 protein. D genes are given only for firm matches. Expanded clones are given a class, and other clones once, few, many or no size at all.

>TRBJ2-3|NA|many|TRBV20-1
TGCAGGAGGGGAGATACGCAGTATTTT
CRRGDTQYF
>TRBJ2-5|NA|many|TRBV7-8
TGTGCCAGCAGCCCCCTCGGGACCCAGTACTTC
CASSPLGTQYF
>TRBJ2-5|NA|many|TRBV5-1
TGCGCCAGCAGCCTGACATACCAAGAGACCCAGTACTTC
CASSLTYQETQYF
>TRBJ2-7|TRBD2|many|TRBV6-6
TGTGCCAGCAGTTACTCCGGGACTAGCTCCTACGAGCAGTACTTC
CASSYSGTSSYEQYF
>TRBJ1-5|NA|many|TRBV6-6
TGTGCCAGCAGTTACTACGGCATGCGGGGGCAGCCCCAGCATTTT
CASSYYGMRGQPQHF
>TRBJ2-1|NA|many|TRBV20-1
TGCAGTGCTCACCGGGAGTTCGCCTACAATGAGCAGTTCTTC
CSAHREFAYNEQFF
>TRBJ1-2|TRBD1|NA|TRBV2
TGTGCCAGCAGGACAGGGTTTGGGTCTGGCTACACCTTC
CASRTGFGSGYTF
>TRBJ2-1|NA|many|TRBV9
TGTGCCAGCTCAAGGGGCAGGGTACTTCACCATGAGCAGTTCTTC
CASSRGRVLHHEQFF
>TRBJ2-1|NA|many|TRBV10-3
TGTGCCATCAGTGTGGCTAGTGAGCAGTTCTTC
CAISVASEQFF
>TRBJ2-1|TRBD1|medium-sized|TRBV12-3/TRBV12-4
TGTGCCAGCAGGTTACAGGGGTCACAGGTCTATGAGCAGTTCTTC
CASRLQGSQVYEQFF
>TRBJ2-1|NA|many|TRBV29-1
TGCAGCGTTGAAAGGGCAAACAATGAGCAGTTCTTC
CSVERANNEQFF
>TRBJ1-5|NA|many|TRBV9
TGTGCCAGCAGCGTAGGCCAGGGCGGCAATCAGCCCCAGCATTTT
CASSVGQGGNQPQHF
>TRBJ2-7|TRBD2|many|TRBV28
TGTGCCAGCAGACGGACTAGCGGGGCCTTGGAGCAGTACTTC
CASRRTSGALEQYF
>TRBJ2-7|NA|many|TRBV11-2
TGTGCCAGCAGCTTAGGGATGGAGCACCCCTACGAGCAGTACTTC
CASSLGMEHPYEQYF
>TRBJ2-1|NA|NA|TRBV10-2
TGCGCCAGCTTAGGGCCTGAGCAGTTCTTC
CASLGPEQFF
>TRBJ2-1|NA|many|TRBV18
TGTGCCAGCTCCCTGCAAGGAAGTGGCTACAATGAGCAGTTCTTC
CASSLQGSGYNEQFF
>TRBJ2-7|TRBD1|many|TRBV12-3/TRBV12-4
TGTGCCAGCAGTTTTGGACAGGGGGCGTCGTACGAGCAGTACTTC
CASSFGQGASYEQYF
>TRBJ2-2|TRBD2|few|TRBV4-1
TGCGCCAGCAGCCAATCTAGCGGGTCATGGTCGGGGGGGGAGCTGTTTTTT
CASSQSSGSWSGGELFF
>TRBJ2-1|TRBD1|many|TRBV5-1
TGCGCCAGCAGCTTGGGGTGGACAGGGGGCCACAATGAGCAGTTCTTC
CASSLGWTGGHNEQFF
>TRBJ2-7|TRBD2|many|TRBV11-2
TGTGCCAGCAGCTTACCAGCGGGAGGGCTGGAGCAGTACTTC
CASSLPAGGLEQYF
>TRBJ1-5|NA|many|TRBV7-9
TGTGCCAGCAGCCCCCGGACGGGAAATCAGCCCCAGCATTTT
CASSPRTGNQPQHF
>TRBJ2-3|NA|many|TRBV24-1
TGTGCCACCAGTGTAACGGCAGATACGCAGTATTTT
CATSVTADTQYF
>TRBJ2-7|NA|NA|TRBV3-1
TGTGCCAGCACCATGGGGGGTTCCTACGAGCAGTACTTC
CASTMGGSYEQYF
>TRBJ2-3|TRBD1|many|TRBV29-1
TGCAGCGTAAACCGGGGACAGCCCACAGATACGCAGTATTTT
CSVNRGQPTDTQYF
>TRBJ2-5|NA|few|TRBV4-1
TGCGCCAGCAGCCAAGAAGGCGGGCTAGCAGGGGAGACCCAGTACTTC
CASSQEGGLAGETQYF
>TRBJ2-3|TRBD2|many|TRBV20-1
TGCAGTGCTAGAGAGGGCCTAGCGGGGGTATGGACAGATACGCAGTATTTT
CSAREGLAGVWTDTQYF
>TRBJ2-5|TRBD1|many|TRBV29-1
TGCAGCGTTGAGTCTTGGACAGGGGAGGAGACCCAGTACTTC
CSVESWTGEETQYF
>TRBJ2-6|TRBD1|many|TRBV20-1
TGCAGTGCTAGAGGACAGGGGTCTGGGGCCAACGTCCTGACTTTC
CSARGQGSGANVLTF
>TRBJ2-3|NA|many|TRBV5-1
TGCGCCAGCAGCTTTCAAGATACGCAGTATTTT
CASSFQDTQYF